This T cell receptor (beta chain) was captured in a study of blood T cell repertoires in COVID-19. In the authors' workflow: By means of reference gene primer amplification, nucleated cell counts were estimated. Sequencing was performed with immunoSEQ multiplex PCR; in TCRdb, only in-frame clones are kept and a portion is missing. The V and J calls and clone size come from that table; D and trimming were worked out from the DNA. Seen here are about 400,000 clones, nearly 90% observed once, and the top ten hold about 1.7%. This clonotype originated in a woman aged 30 to 39 who had recovered from COVID-19. Sequenced sample: PBMCs or T cells enriched from blood (not recorded which).

Written as DNA, the CDR3 is TGTGCCAGCAGTTCTAGCCGGGACAGGGCCTACAATGAGCAGTTCTTC. The encoded protein is CASSSSRDRAYNEQFF. The genes are TRBV28 and TRBJ2-1; 9 bases match TRBD1. In germline, CDR1 is MDHEN, CDR2 SYDVKM. The CDR3 has 16 residues. J gave up 2 bases and V 4 bases, and 6 bases lay outside the gene matches.